The 27 T cell receptor beta chains given below trace back to one sample, sequenced in a study of cytomegalovirus exposure and HLA in healthy donors. The PCR made use of 60 Vbeta and 13 Jbeta primers. The assay was immunoSEQ multiplex PCR, and TCRdb's table has in-frame clones only and misses some. Of around 120,000 clones listed, roughly 80% are singletons. The sequencing sample was made of PBMCs. The receptors were sampled from a man aged 45 to 65 in good health and CMV-seropositive.

This clone has just a few counts. The chain couples TRBV5-1 to TRBJ2-2, with D possibly TRBD1 on 6 matching bases. There are 14 residues in the CDR3. V was shortened by 3 bases and J by 6 bases, with 12 bases between the two germline ends. Germline V gene data show CDR1 as SGHRS and CDR2 as YFSETQ. The CDR3 coding sequence is TGCGCCAGCAGCTACCAACAGGGTGCCGGGGAGCTGTTTTTT. Residues: CASSYQQGAGELFF.

The chain has TRBV5-4 and TRBJ2-3; the match to TRBD2 covers 11 bases. This CDR3 contains 15 residues. V was pared by 8 bases and J by 0 bases, with 5 bases of the junction left unmatched. Looked up from germline, CDR1 is SGHNT and CDR2 is YYREEE (reference sequence). The CDR3 sequence is CASTSGGLSTDTQYF. The CDR3 nucleotides are TGTGCCAGTACTAGCGGGGGCCTAAGCACAGATACGCAGTATTTT.

The chain combines TRBV5-6 with TRBJ1-2; TRBD1 aligns across 10 bases. From germline, CDR1 is SGHDT and CDR2 YYEEEE. Germline trimming cut 1 base from V and 6 bases from J; bases unmatched to any gene: 12. The CDR3 totals 17 residues. CDR3 in DNA: TGTGCCAGCAGCTTGTTGACAGGGGGCTTTAAGGCTCATGGCTACACCTTC. It specifies CASSLLTGGFKAHGYTF. Using reference TRBV5-6 and TRBJ1-2 for the parts outside the CDR3, the full variable domain is DAGVTQSPTHLIKTRGQQVTLRCSPKSGHDTVSWYQQALGQGPQFIFQYYEEEERQRGNFPDRFSGHQFPNYSSELNVNALLLGDSALYLCASSLLTGGFKAHGYTFGSGTRLTVV.

The chain joins TRBV5-1 to TRBJ2-1; 12 bases fit TRBD1. Germline CDR1 is SGHRS and CDR2 is YFSETQ. The junction had 16 bases not matched to a gene; V was cut back by 1 base and J by 5 bases. The CDR3 extends over 20 amino acids. CDR3 amino acids: CASSLRGQGAFSGTHNEQFF. The CDR3, as DNA: TGCGCCAGCAGCTTGAGGGGACAGGGGGCTTTTAGCGGGACCCACAATGAGCAGTTCTTC.

This clone was counted a few times. The V gene is TRBV5-1, the J gene TRBJ2-1; D not resolved. Germline V gene sequence: CDR1 SGHRS, CDR2 YFSETQ. CDR3 length: 13 residues. Trimming shortened V by 0 bases and J by 5 bases, and 6 bases separated the two germline ends. The CDR3 bases are TGCGCCAGCAGCTTGGCTATAAACAATGAGCAGTTCTTC. It translates to CASSLAINNEQFF.

The chain combines TRBV30 with TRBJ1-4, with TRBD1 identical over 7 bases. The ends lost 0 bases at V and 4 bases at J; junction bases unmatched: 2. Germline CDR1 reads GTSNPN; CDR2 reads SVGIG (reference sequence). This CDR3 is 14 amino acids long. The CDR3 region has the DNA TGTGCCTGGAGTGTAGGACAGGTTAATGAAAAACTGTTTTTT. As protein: CAWSVGQVNEKLFF.

This sequence joins TRBV19 and TRBJ2-1; 8 bases align to TRBD1. The CDR3 spans 15 residues. The germline V gene encodes CDR1 LNHDA and CDR2 SQIVND (reference sequence). The trim removed 5 bases at V and 4 bases at J, leaving 7 bases unmatched. The CDR3 sequence is CASSATGVIYNEQFF. CDR3 nucleotides: TGTGCCAGTAGTGCGACAGGGGTGATTTACAATGAGCAGTTCTTC.

This clone was observed a handful of times. This chain links TRBV6-5 with TRBJ1-1; 7 bases match TRBD1. Germline trimming cut 6 bases from V and 5 bases from J; bases unmatched to any gene: 12. Germline values: CDR1 MNHEY, CDR2 SVGAGI. The CDR3 is 15 residues long. Here the CDR3 DNA reads TGTGCCAGCAGCTTGGGGCCAGGGGGAATTACTGAAGCTTTCTTT. This gives the protein CASSLGPGGITEAFF.

This clone has more than one count but fewer than ten. The V and J genes are TRBV13 and TRBJ1-1; 9 bases are a match to TRBD1. The CDR3 is made up of 16 amino acids. Germline assignment: CDR1 PRHDT and CDR2 FYEKMQ (reference sequence). The V gene end was trimmed by 0 bases and the J gene end by 5 bases; junction bases not matched to a gene: 7. CDR3 amino acids: CASSLGQGTGRTEAFF. CDR3 in DNA: TGTGCCAGCAGCTTAGGCCAAGGGACAGGGAGAACTGAAGCTTTCTTT.

The chain combines TRBV28 with TRBJ2-5; D is undetermined. Trimming took 2 bases from V and 5 from J, leaving 12 bases between them. Germline CDR1 reads MDHEN; CDR2 reads SYDVKM. The CDR3 is 14 amino acids. The CDR3 DNA reads as TGTGCCAGCAGTTTAACCCAGGCAGTCGAGACCCAGTACTTC. This gives the protein CASSLTQAVETQYF. Looking up the rest from reference TRBV28 and TRBJ2-5 gives the full variable domain: DVKVTQSSRYLVKRTGEKVFLECVQDMDHENMFWYRQDPGLGLRLIYFSYDVKMKEKGDIPEGYSVSREKKERFSLILESASTNQTSMYLCASSLTQAVETQYFGPGTRLLVL.

To note about this clone: The junction departs from germline at one end; a sequencing error may be responsible. This chain joins TRBV29-1 and TRBJ1-2; tentatively, D is TRBD1 (5 bases). The CDR3 runs to 13 residues. CDR1 and CDR2 from the germline V gene are SQVTM and ANQGSEA. CDR3 residues: CSVDRGKGEGYPF. DNA for the CDR3: TGCAGCGTTGATCGAGGTAAAGGGGAAGGCTACCCCTTC.

The V gene is TRBV2, the J gene TRBJ1-6, with 12 bases lining up with TRBD1. This CDR3 is 15 amino acids long. Germline V CDR1 and CDR2: SNHLY, FYNNEI. With V trimmed by 7 bases and J by 9 bases, 7 bases remained unmatched. This chain's CDR3 is CASKAAGQGASPLHF. The CDR3 region has the DNA TGTGCCAGCAAAGCGGCGGGACAGGGGGCTTCACCCCTCCACTTT.

This clone was observed a single time. The chain links TRBV5-8 to TRBJ2-7, with D possibly TRBD1 on 7 matching bases. Per germline, CDR1 SGHTS and CDR2 YDEGEE. V was trimmed by 1 base and J by 4 bases, leaving 15 bases between them. CDR3 size: 15 residues. The CDR3: CASSLTARGRYEQYF. CDR3 nucleotide sequence: TGTGCCAGCAGCTTGACCGCCAGGGGGAGGTACGAGCAGTACTTC.

The table lists this clone with a few counts. The chain has TRBV30 and TRBJ2-1; the match to TRBD2 covers 8 bases. Germline CDR1 and CDR2: GTSNPN and SVGIG (reference sequence). The ends lost 7 bases at V and 4 bases at J; junction bases unmatched: 9. The CDR3 runs 14 residues. CDR3 nucleotide sequence: TGTGCCTTGGGAGTGCGGGAGGCATACAATGAGCAGTTCTTC. Translation gives CALGVREAYNEQFF.

The chain couples TRBV6-1 to TRBJ2-2, with TRBD1 matching 9 bases. The CDR3 is 15 amino acids. After removal of 6 bases from V and 3 bases from J, the junction contained 5 bases not matched to a gene. Germline CDR1 and CDR2: MNHNS and SASEGT. The CDR3, as DNA: TGTGCCAGCAGCCCCACAGGGGGCTACACCGGGGAGCTGTTTTTT. Protein sequence: CASSPTGGYTGELFF.

The chain combines TRBV19 with TRBJ2-5, with TRBD2 matching over 9 bases. The CDR3 spans 16 residues. Germline values: CDR1 LNHDA, CDR2 SQIVND (reference sequence). The V segment lost 5 bases and the J segment 5 bases; nucleotides outside the gene matches: 12. CDR3 sequence reads: CASSVQAGGGLETQYF. CDR3 DNA: TGTGCCAGTAGTGTCCAGGCGGGGGGGGGCCTGGAGACCCAGTACTTC.

The chain links TRBV30 to TRBJ1-1; 7 bases agree with TRBD1. Germline CDR1 reads GTSNPN; CDR2 reads SVGIG (reference sequence). The CDR3 totals 14 residues. V gave up 3 bases and J gave up 0 bases; unmatched junction bases: 4. The CDR3 protein is CAWRRDRVNTEAFF. The CDR3 nucleotides are TGTGCCTGGAGACGAGACAGGGTGAACACTGAAGCTTTCTTT.

V usage is TRBV4-1 and J usage is TRBJ1-4; D is possibly TRBD1 (6 bases). The CDR3 length is 16 residues. Trimming cost V 0 bases and J 6 bases, with 14 bases left between them. Germline V gives CDR1 MGHRA, CDR2 YSYEKL. CDR3 in amino acids: CASSQEWGRGDEKLFF. For the CDR3, the DNA is TGCGCCAGCAGCCAAGAATGGGGCAGGGGAGATGAAAAACTGTTTTTT.

The J gene is TRBJ2-5, the V gene TRBV30; 7 bases are a match to TRBD2. The CDR3 consists of 15 residues. The V gene end was trimmed by 5 bases and the J gene end by 4 bases; junction bases not matched to a gene: 13. Germline CDR1 reads GTSNPN; CDR2 reads SVGIG (reference sequence). In DNA form, the CDR3 reads TGTGCCTGGGGCCTTGGAGGGACTACAAGAGAGACCCAGTACTTC. Residues: CAWGLGGTTRETQYF.

The gene calls are TRBV25-1 and TRBJ1-2, with 8 bases aligning to TRBD1. Germline assignment: CDR1 MGHDK and CDR2 SYGVNS. This CDR3 is 14 amino acids long. The V gene end was trimmed by 9 bases and the J gene end by 4 bases; junction bases not matched to a gene: 10. This CDR3 is CASGDRFSFYGYTF. In DNA, the CDR3 is TGTGCCAGTGGGGACAGGTTTTCGTTCTATGGCTACACCTTC.

This rearrangement joins TRBV30 to TRBJ1-5, with 7 nucleotides matching TRBD1. J gave up 6 bases and V 1 base, and 9 bases lay outside the gene matches. Germline lookup yields CDR1 GTSNPN and CDR2 SVGIG (reference sequence). CDR3 length equals 15 residues. In nucleotides, the CDR3 is TGTGCCTGGAGTGCCCTCGACAGGGTGGGTCAGCCCCAGCATTTT. Translating it yields CAWSALDRVGQPQHF.

The V and J genes are TRBV28 and TRBJ2-3; TRBD2 aligns across 10 bases. This CDR3 is built from 17 residues. The germline V gene has CDR1 MDHEN and CDR2 SYDVKM. Trimming removed 5 bases from V and 3 bases from J; junction bases left unmatched: 11. CDR3 nucleotides: TGTGCCAGCAGTCCCCCTGAATTTAGCGGGGGGACAGATACGCAGTATTTT. The encoded protein is CASSPPEFSGGTDTQYF.

This sequence joins TRBV5-4 and TRBJ1-2; 8 bases fit TRBD1. The CDR3 runs to 17 residues. Germline CDR1 is SGHNT and CDR2 is YYREEE (reference sequence). The J segment lost 7 bases and the V segment lost 4 bases, leaving 18 bases of the junction unmatched. The CDR3 region has the DNA TGTGCCAGCAGCCTCCGACAGGGGATGGGAGGTATGGGTGGCTACACCTTC. Its protein is CASSLRQGMGGMGGYTF.

The V call is TRBV4-2, the J call TRBJ1-5, with 7 nucleotides matching TRBD1. Trimming at V came to 4 bases and at J to 6 bases, leaving 9 bases not matched to a gene. The CDR3 extends over 15 amino acids. The germline V gene has CDR1 LGHNA and CDR2 YNFKEQ. As DNA, the CDR3 is TGTGCCAGCAGCCTAGGGGGCTCGGGGAGTCAGCCCCAGCATTTT. Residues: CASSLGGSGSQPQHF.

The rearrangement uses TRBV9 and TRBJ2-5, with D perhaps matching TRBD2 (5 bases). The J call is in doubt because the DNA end fits TRBJ2-7 better. The CDR3 is made up of 14 amino acids. The V gene's germline CDR1 is SGDLS and CDR2 YYNGEE. As DNA, the CDR3 is TGTGCCAGCAGCGCGGACTTGAGCTCCTACGAGCAGTACTTC. Amino acids: CASSADLSSYEQYF.

The CDR3 nucleotides read TGTGCCAGTAGTATTTCGGACAAGGGGAATCAGCCCCAGCATTTT. Translated, it gives CASSISDKGNQPQHF. The rearrangement joins TRBV19 to TRBJ1-5, with a weak D call TRBD1 (5 bases). There are 15 residues in the CDR3. The V end was cut by 3 bases, the J end by 4 bases, with 13 bases between. CDR1 is LNHDA, CDR2 SQIVND, per germline (reference sequence).

This chain connects TRBV5-5 to TRBJ1-4; D call uncertain. Germline V gives CDR1 SGHKS, CDR2 YYEKEE (reference sequence). The CDR3 contains 15 residues. V lost 4 bases and J lost 7, with 17 bases in between. This chain's CDR3 is CASSLGREFGEKLFF. The CDR3 bases are TGTGCCAGCAGCCTGGGCCGGGAGTTCGGTGAAAAACTGTTTTTT.